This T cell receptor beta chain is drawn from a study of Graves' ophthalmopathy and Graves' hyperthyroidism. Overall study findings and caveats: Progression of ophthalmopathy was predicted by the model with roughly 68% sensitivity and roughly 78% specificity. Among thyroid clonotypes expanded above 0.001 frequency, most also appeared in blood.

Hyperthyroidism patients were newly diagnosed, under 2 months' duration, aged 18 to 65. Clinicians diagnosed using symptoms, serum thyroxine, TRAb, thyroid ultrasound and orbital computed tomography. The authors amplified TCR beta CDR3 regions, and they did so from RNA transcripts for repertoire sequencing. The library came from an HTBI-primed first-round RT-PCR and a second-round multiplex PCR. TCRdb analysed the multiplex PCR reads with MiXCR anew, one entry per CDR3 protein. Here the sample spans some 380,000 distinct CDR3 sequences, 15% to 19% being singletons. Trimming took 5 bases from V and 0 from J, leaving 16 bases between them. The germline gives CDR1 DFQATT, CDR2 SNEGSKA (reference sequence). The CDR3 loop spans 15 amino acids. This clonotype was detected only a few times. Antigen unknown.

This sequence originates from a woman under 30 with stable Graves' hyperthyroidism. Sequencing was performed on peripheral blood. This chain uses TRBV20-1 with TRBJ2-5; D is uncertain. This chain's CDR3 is CSAYRLDTYQETQYF. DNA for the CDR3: TGCAGTGCTTACCGTTTAGACACGTACCAAGAGACCCAGTACTTC.